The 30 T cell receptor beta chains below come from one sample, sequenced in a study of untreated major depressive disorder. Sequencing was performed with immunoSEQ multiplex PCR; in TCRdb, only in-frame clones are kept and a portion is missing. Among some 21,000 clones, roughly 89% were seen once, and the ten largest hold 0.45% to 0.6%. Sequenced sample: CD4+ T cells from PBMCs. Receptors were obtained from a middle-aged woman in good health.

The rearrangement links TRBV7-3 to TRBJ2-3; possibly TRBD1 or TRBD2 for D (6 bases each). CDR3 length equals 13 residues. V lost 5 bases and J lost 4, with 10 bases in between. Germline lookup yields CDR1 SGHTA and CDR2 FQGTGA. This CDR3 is CASSRGEADTQYF. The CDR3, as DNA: TGTGCCAGCAGCAGGGGGGAGGCAGATACGCAGTATTTT.

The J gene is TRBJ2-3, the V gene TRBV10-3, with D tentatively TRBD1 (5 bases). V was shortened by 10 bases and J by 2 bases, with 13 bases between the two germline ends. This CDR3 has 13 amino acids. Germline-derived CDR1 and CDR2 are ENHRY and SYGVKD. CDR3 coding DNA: TGTGCCACCTTGACAGCTTACACAGATACGCAGTATTTT. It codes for CATLTAYTDTQYF.

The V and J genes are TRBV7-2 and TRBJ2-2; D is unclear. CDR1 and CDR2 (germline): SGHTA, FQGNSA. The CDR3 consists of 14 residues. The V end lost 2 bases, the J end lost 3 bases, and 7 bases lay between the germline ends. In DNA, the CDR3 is TGTGCCAGCAGCTTATCCCCAGACACCGGGGAGCTGTTTTTT. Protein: CASSLSPDTGELFF.

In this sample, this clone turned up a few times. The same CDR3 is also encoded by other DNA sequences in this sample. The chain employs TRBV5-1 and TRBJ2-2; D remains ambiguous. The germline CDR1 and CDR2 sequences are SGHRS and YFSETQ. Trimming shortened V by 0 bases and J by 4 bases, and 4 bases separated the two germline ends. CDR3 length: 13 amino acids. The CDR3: CASSLGSTGELFF. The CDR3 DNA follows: TGCGCCAGCAGCTTGGGTTCCACCGGGGAGCTGTTTTTT.

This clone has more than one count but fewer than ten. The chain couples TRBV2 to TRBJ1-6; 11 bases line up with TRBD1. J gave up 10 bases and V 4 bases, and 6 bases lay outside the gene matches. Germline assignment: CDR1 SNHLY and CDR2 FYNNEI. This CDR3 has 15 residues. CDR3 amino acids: CASSGTGGAGSPLHF. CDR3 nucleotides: TGTGCCAGCAGTGGGACAGGGGGCGCCGGGTCACCCCTCCACTTT.

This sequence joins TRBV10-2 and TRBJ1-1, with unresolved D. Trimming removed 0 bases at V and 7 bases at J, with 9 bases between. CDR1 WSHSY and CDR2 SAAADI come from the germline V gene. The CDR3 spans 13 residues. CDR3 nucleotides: TGCGCCAGCAGTGAGTCGAGGCAGATTGAAGCTTTCTTT. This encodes CASSESRQIEAFF.

The CDR3 region is CASSNRLIGASGNTIYF. The CDR3 DNA follows: TGTGCCAGCAGCAACCGACTGATAGGTGCTTCTGGAAACACCATATATTTT. V is TRBV5-8 and J is TRBJ1-3; D remains ambiguous. Germline V gene lookup returns CDR1 SGHTS and CDR2 YDEGEE. Trimming took off 4 bases at V and 1 base at J, with 18 bases between the two ends. The CDR3 extends over 17 amino acids.

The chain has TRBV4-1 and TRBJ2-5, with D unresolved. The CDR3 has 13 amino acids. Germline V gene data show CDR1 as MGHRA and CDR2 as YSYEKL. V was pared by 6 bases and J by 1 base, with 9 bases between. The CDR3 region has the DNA TGCGCCAGCAGGGTCGGTAGCCAAGAGACCCAGTACTTC. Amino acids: CASRVGSQETQYF.

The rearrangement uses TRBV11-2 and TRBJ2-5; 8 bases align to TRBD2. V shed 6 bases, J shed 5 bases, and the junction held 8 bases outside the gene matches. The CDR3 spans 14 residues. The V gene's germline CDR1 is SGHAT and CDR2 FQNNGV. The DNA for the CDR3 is TGTGCCAGCAGATTCGGGGGGGCCCTGGAGACCCAGTACTTC. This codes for CASRFGGALETQYF. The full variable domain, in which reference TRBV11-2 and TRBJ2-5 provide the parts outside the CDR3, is EAGVAQSPRYKIIEKRQSVAFWCNPISGHATLYWYQQILGQGPKLLIQFQNNGVVDDSQLPKDRFSAERLKGVDSTLKIQPAKLEDSAVYLCASRFGGALETQYFGPGTRLLVL.

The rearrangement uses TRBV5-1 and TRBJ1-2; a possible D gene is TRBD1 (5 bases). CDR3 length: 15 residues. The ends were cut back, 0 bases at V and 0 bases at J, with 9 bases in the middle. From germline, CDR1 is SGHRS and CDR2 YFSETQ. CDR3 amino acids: CASSLVGGSNYGYTF. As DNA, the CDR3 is TGCGCCAGCAGCTTGGTTGGGGGTTCTAACTATGGCTACACCTTC.

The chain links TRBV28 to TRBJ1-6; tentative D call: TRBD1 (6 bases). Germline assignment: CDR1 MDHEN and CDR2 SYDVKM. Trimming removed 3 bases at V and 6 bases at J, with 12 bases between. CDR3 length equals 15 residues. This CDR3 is CASSLGGHINSPLHF. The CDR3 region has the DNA TGTGCCAGCAGTTTGGGGGGCCACATTAATTCACCCCTCCACTTT.

CDR3 protein: CASSLQEGNYGYTF. CDR3 bases: TGCGCCAGCAGCCTCCAGGAGGGTAACTATGGCTACACCTTC. The gene calls are TRBV5-1 and TRBJ1-2; D not certain. This CDR3 is 14 amino acids long. The V and J ends lost 4 bases and 1 base respectively, with 11 bases between them. Germline V gene sequence: CDR1 SGHRS, CDR2 YFSETQ.

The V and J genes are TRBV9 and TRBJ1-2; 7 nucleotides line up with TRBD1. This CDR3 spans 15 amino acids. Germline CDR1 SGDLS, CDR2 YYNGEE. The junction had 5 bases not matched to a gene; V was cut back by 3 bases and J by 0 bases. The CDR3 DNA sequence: TGTGCCAGCAGCGGTTCGGGACAGCCTAACTATGGCTACACCTTC. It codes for CASSGSGQPNYGYTF.

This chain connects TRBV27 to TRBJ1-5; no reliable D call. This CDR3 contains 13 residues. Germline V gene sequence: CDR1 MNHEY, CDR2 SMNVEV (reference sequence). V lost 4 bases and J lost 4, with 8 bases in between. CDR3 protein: CASSSRWNQPQHF. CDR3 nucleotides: TGTGCCAGCAGTTCACGGTGGAATCAGCCCCAGCATTTT.

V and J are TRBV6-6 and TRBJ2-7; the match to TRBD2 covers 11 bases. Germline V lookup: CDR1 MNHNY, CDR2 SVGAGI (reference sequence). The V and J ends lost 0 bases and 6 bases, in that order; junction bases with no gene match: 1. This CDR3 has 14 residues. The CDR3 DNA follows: TGTGCCAGCAGTTACTCAGGGACTAGCGGCGAGCAGTACTTC. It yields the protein CASSYSGTSGEQYF.

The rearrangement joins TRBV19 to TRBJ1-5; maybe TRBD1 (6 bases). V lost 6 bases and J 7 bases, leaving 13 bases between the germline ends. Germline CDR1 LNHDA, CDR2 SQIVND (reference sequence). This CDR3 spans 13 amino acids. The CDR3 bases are TGTGCCAGTAGCACACAGGGCCGACAGCCCCAGCATTTT. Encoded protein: CASSTQGRQPQHF.

CDR3 nucleotide sequence: TGTGCCATCAGTGAGGGGACAGAGTTAAATCAGCCCCAGCATTTT. Protein sequence: CAISEGTELNQPQHF. The V gene is TRBV10-3, the J gene TRBJ1-5, with 7 positions matching TRBD1. Germline-derived CDR1 and CDR2 are ENHRY and SYGVKD. This CDR3 has 15 amino acids. Trimming cost V 2 bases and J 4 bases; bases outside gene matches: 5.

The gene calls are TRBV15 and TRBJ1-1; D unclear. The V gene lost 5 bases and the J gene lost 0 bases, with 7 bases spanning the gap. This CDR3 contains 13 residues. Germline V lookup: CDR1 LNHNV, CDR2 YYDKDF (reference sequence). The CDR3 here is CATSGPMNTEAFF. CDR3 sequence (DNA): TGTGCCACCAGCGGACCAATGAACACTGAAGCTTTCTTT.

The CDR3 loop reads CASSFGRQNVLTF. The CDR3 DNA follows: TGTGCCAGCAGCTTTGGACGGCAGAACGTCCTGACTTTC. The chain has TRBV5-6 and TRBJ2-6; D unresolved. V lost 2 bases to trimming and J lost 10 bases, with 10 bases between them. The CDR3 extends over 13 amino acids. Per the germline V gene, CDR1 is SGHDT and CDR2 is YYEEEE.

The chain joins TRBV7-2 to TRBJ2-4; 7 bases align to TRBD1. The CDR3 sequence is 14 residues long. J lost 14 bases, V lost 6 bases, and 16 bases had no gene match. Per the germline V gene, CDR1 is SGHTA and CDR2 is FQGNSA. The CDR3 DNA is TGTGCCAGCAGGACCAGAGATACCAGGGGGTTAGAGTACTTC. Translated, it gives CASRTRDTRGLEYF.

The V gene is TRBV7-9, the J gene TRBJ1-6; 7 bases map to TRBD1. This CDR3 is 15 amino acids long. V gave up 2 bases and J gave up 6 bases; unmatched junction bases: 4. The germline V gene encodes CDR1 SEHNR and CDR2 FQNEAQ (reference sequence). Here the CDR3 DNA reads TGTGCCAGCAGCTTACGGACAGGACTTAATTCACCCCTCCACTTT. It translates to CASSLRTGLNSPLHF. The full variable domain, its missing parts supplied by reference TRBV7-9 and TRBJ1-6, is DTGVSQNPRHKITKRGQNVTFRCDPISEHNRLYWYRQTLGQGPEFLTYFQNEAQLEKSRLLSDRFSAERPKGSFSTLEIQRTEQGDSAMYLCASSLRTGLNSPLHFGNGTRLTVT.

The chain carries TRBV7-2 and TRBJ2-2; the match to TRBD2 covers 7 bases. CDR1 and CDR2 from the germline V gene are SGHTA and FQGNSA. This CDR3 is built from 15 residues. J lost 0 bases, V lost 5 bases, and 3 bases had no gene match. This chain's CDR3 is CASSKSGANTGELFF. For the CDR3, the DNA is TGTGCCAGCAGCAAAAGCGGGGCGAACACCGGGGAGCTGTTTTTT. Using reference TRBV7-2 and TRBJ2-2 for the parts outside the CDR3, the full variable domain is GAGVSQSPSNKVTEKGKDVELRCDPISGHTALYWYRQSLGQGLEFLIYFQGNSAPDKSGLPSDRFSAERTGGSVSTLTIQRTQQEDSAVYLCASSKSGANTGELFFGEGSRLTVL.

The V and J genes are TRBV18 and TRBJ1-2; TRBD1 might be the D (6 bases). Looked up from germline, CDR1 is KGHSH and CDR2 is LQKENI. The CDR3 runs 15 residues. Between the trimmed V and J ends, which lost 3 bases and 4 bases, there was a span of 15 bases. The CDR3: CASSPKPGAGYGYTF. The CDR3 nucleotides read TGTGCCAGCTCACCGAAACCGGGGGCGGGCTATGGCTACACCTTC.

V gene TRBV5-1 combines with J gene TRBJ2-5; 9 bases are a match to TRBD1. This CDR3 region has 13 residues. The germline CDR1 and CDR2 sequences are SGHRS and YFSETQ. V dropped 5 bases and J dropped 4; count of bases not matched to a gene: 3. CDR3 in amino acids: CASSTGGGETQYF. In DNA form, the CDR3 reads TGCGCCAGCAGTACAGGGGGCGGAGAGACCCAGTACTTC.

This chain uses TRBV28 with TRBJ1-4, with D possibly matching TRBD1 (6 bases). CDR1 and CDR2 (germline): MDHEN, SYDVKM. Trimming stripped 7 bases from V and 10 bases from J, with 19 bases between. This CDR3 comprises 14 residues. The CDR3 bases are TGTGCCAGCACCCCTGGGGGGGAACAGGGAAAACTGTTTTTT. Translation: CASTPGGEQGKLFF.

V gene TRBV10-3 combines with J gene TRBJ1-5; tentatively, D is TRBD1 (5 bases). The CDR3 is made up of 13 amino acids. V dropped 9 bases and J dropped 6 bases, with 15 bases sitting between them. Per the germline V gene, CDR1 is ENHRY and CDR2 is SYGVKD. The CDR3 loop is CAIQQGEAQPQHF. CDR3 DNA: TGTGCCATTCAGCAGGGTGAAGCTCAGCCCCAGCATTTT.

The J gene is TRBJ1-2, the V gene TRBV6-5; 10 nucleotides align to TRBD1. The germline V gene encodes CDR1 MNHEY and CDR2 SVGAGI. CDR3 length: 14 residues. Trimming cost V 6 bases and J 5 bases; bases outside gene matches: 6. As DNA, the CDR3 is TGTGCCAGCAGAAGACAGGGGGCGGAGTATGGCTACACCTTC. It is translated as CASRRQGAEYGYTF.

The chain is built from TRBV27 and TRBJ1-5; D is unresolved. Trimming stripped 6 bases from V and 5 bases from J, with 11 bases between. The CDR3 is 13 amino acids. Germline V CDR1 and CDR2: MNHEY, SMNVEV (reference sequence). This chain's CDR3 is CASSRFGDQPQHF. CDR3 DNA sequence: TGTGCCAGCAGCAGGTTCGGGGATCAGCCCCAGCATTTT.

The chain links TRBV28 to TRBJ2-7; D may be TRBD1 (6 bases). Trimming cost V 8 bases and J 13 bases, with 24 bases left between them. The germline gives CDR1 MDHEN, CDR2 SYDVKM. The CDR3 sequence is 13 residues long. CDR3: CASEWGPFSERYF. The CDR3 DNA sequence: TGTGCCAGCGAGTGGGGGCCTTTCTCGGAGCGATACTTC.

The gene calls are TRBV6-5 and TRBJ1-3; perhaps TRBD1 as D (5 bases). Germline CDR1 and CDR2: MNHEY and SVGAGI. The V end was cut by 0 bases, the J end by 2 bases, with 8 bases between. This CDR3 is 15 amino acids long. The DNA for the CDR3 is TGTGCCAGCAGTTACTCGATAGGGGCTGGAAACACCATATATTTT. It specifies CASSYSIGAGNTIYF.